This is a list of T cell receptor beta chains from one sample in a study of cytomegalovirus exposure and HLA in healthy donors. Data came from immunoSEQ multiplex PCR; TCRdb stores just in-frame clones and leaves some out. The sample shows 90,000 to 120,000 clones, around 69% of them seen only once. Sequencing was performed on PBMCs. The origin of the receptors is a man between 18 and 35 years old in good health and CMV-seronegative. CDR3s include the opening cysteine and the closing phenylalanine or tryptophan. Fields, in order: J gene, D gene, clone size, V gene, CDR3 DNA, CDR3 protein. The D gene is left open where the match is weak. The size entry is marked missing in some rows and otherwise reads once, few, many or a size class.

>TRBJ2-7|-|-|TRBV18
TGTGCCAGCTCACCGGCGAAGGGGAAGTACGAGCAGTACTTC
CASSPAKGKYEQYF
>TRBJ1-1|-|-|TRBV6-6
TGTGCCAGCAGGCGTGGACAGATGAACACTGAAGCTTTCTTT
CASRRGQMNTEAFF
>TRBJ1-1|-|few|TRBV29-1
TGCAGCGGCCGGGCAGGGATGAACACTGAAGCTTTCTTT
CSGRAGMNTEAFF
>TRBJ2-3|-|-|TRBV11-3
TGTGCCAGCAGCTTAGGCGATCTCCATTCACCGGCAGATACGCAGTATTTT
CASSLGDLHSPADTQYF
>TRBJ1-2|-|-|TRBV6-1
TGTGCCAGCAGTGATCCGGCAGGGTCGTCCTATGGCTACACCTTC
CASSDPAGSSYGYTF
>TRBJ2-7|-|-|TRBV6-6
TGTGCCACTCAGGACAGTCGGAACGAGCAGTACTTC
CATQDSRNEQYF
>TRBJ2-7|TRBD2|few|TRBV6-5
TGTGCCAGCAGACTAGCGGAGAGCTCCTACGAGCAGTACTTC
CASRLAESSYEQYF
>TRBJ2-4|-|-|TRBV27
TGTGCCAGCAGTCAAAGCCTCTCGCTGGCCAAAAACATTCAGTACTTC
CASSQSLSLAKNIQYF
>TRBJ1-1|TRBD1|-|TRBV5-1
TGCGCCAGCAGCTTGTGGGGACAGGGGTTGAACACTGAAGCTTTCTTT
CASSLWGQGLNTEAFF
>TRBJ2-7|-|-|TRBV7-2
TGTGCCAGCAGCCCCCCGGCGGGGGCGGTATCAGACCTACCCTACGAGCAGTACTTC
CASSPPAGAVSDLPYEQYF
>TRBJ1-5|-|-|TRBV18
TGTGCCAGCTCACCAGGGGGCGGCAATCAGCCCCAGCATTTT
CASSPGGGNQPQHF
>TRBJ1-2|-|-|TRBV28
TGTGCCAGCAGTTTCGGGGGGATCCTCTATGGCTACACCTTC
CASSFGGILYGYTF
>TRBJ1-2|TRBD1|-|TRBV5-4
TGTGCCAGCAGCATGACAGGGAACTATGGCTACACCTTC
CASSMTGNYGYTF
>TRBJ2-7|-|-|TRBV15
TGTGCCACCAGCAGCGTCCGGGACACCTTAACCTACGAGCAGTACTTC
CATSSVRDTLTYEQYF
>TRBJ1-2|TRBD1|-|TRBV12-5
TGTGCTAGTGGTCCCCCGGATAGACAGGGGCACTATGGCTACACCTTC
CASGPPDRQGHYGYTF
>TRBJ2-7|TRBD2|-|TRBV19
TGTGCCAGTACTAATGCGGGGGGGCTGAGCGAGCAGTACTTC
CASTNAGGLSEQYF
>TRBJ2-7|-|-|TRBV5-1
TGCGCCAGCACCACAGGTGGGTCCTACGAGCAGTACTTC
CASTTGGSYEQYF
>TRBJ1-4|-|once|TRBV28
TGTGCCAGCAGTTTATTGGTAGGAGGGAAAGGAACTAATGAAAAACTGTTTTTT
CASSLLVGGKGTNEKLFF
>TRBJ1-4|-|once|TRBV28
TGTGCCAGCGGGACGGGACAAGAAAAACTGTTTTTT
CASGTGQEKLFF
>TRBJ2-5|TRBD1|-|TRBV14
TGTGCCAGCAGCCAGGGACAGGGGTTGGAGACCCAGTACTTC
CASSQGQGLETQYF
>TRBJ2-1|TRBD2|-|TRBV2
TGTGCCAGCAGTGGGACTAGCAAACTCAATGAGCAGTTCTTC
CASSGTSKLNEQFF
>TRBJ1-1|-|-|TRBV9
TGTGCCAGCAGCGTAGATCCGGGACATTCTGAAGCTTTCTTT
CASSVDPGHSEAFF
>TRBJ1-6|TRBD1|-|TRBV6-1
TGTGCCAGCACCAAAAGGACAGGGTCACCCCTCCACTTT
CASTKRTGSPLHF
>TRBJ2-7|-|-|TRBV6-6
TGTGCCAGCACCCTAGGGGGGGGCCGATACGAGCAGTACTTC
CASTLGGGRYEQYF
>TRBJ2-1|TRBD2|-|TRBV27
TGTGCCAGCAGAACCCGTCCTAGCGGGGGGCACAATGAGCAGTTCTTC
CASRTRPSGGHNEQFF
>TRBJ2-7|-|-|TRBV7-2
TGTGCCAGCAGCTTAGATCGGAGCAATCAGTACTTC
CASSLDRSNQYF
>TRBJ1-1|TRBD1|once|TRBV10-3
TGTGCCATCAGTGCGGGTAGTGGAGGGGGCCGCACTGAAGCTTTCTTT
CAISAGSGGGRTEAFF
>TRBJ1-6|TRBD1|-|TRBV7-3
TGTGCCAGCAGCAATACAGGGGGCTTAAATTCACCCCTCCACTTT
CASSNTGGLNSPLHF
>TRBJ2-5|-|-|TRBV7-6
TGTGCCAGCAGCATCACAGGGAGAGGAAGAGAGACCCAGTACTTC
CASSITGRGRETQYF